This T cell receptor beta chain was identified in a study of radiotherapy plus CTLA-4 blockade in lung cancer. Only in-frame clones appear in the TCRdb table, and some are missing; sequencing was by immunoSEQ multiplex PCR. The repertoire holds about 48,000 clones, with about 88% as singletons. Patients with chemo-refractory metastatic non-small-cell lung cancer received focal radiation plus CTLA-4 blockade with ipilimumab. Germline V lookup: CDR1 SGHRS, CDR2 YFSETQ. Trimming at V came to 4 bases and at J to 7 bases, leaving 7 bases not matched to a gene. CDR3 length: 15 residues. The chain is built from TRBV5-1 and TRBJ2-1, with 11 bases fitting TRBD1. This clonotype was sampled from a human donor with non-small cell lung cancer that progressed on radiotherapy plus ipilimumab. Some clones in this sample may be carry-over from other donors' samples. Source: peripheral blood, taken from a patient treated with radiotherapy plus ipilimumab. CDR3 region: CASSTGTGGGNEQFF. DNA of the CDR3: TGCGCCAGCAGCACCGGGACAGGGGGGGGAAATGAGCAGTTCTTC.